Below, 27 T cell receptor beta chains from the same sample are listed, as sequenced in a study of T cell repertoires in cytomegalovirus infection (dated 2019 in TCRdb). Antigens of these TCRs are unknown. The sample's treatment or condition, from its label and the paper: in vitro stimulation with specific CMV peptide epitopes to enrich CMV-specific T cells. Sequencing instrument: Illumina HiSeq 1500. In-frame beta chains were kept once TCRdb had trimmed the public reads at Q25 with fastp and called clones with MiXCR. Merged by CDR3 protein, the rows form single entries marked with the most common genes and DNA. For this sample there are roughly 340,000 distinct CDR3 sequences; around 29% appear just once. About 19% of the sample belongs to the ten largest clones. Sequencing used cultured PBMCs, obtained from culture after CMV antigen stimulation. The origin of the receptors is a human donor in good health (CMV status not recorded). Some clones in this sample may be carry-over from other donors' samples.

The chain is built from TRBV28 and TRBJ1-1; no firm D call. Trimming removed 2 bases from V and 0 bases from J, with 10 bases in between. This CDR3 comprises 15 residues. Germline assignment: CDR1 MDHEN and CDR2 SYDVKM. CDR3 residues: CASSLPADLNTEAFF. The CDR3 DNA reads TGTGCCAGCAGTTTACCGGCCGACCTGAACACTGAAGCTTTCTTT.

This chain links TRBV7-2 with TRBJ2-5; D call uncertain. This CDR3 comprises 13 residues. Germline CDR1 and CDR2: SGHTA and FQGNSA. The ends were cut back, 2 bases at V and 5 bases at J, with 9 bases in the middle. The CDR3 region has the DNA TGTGCCAGCAGCTTAATCGGTGGGGAGACCCAGTACTTC. It translates to CASSLIGGETQYF.

The chain employs TRBV28 and TRBJ2-3, with 12 bases identical to TRBD2. CDR1 and CDR2 from the germline V gene are MDHEN and SYDVKM. The CDR3 totals 18 residues. After removal of 8 bases from V and 0 bases from J, the junction contained 12 bases not matched to a gene. The CDR3 DNA is TGTGCCAGCCAAGGCCTAGCGGGAGGGATGGGGAGCACAGATACGCAGTATTTT. Translating it yields CASQGLAGGMGSTDTQYF.

This clonotype was seen at least ten times. The genes are TRBV7-2 and TRBJ1-1; D call uncertain. CDR3 length equals 11 residues. Trimming removed 6 bases from V and 6 bases from J, with 8 bases in between. Germline V gives CDR1 SGHTA, CDR2 FQGNSA. The DNA for the CDR3 is TGTGCCAGCAGGCTAGAAGCTGAAGCTTTCTTT. It specifies CASRLEAEAFF.

CDR3 coding DNA: TGTGCCATCAGTGGGGGACAGCACCTCCCCCACAATGAGCAGTTCTTC. Translating gives CAISGGQHLPHNEQFF. The chain uses TRBV10-3 and TRBJ2-1; 7 positions agree with TRBD1. The CDR3 covers 16 residues. The J segment lost 5 bases and the V segment lost 4 bases, leaving 11 bases of the junction unmatched. In germline, CDR1 is ENHRY, CDR2 SYGVKD.

The rearrangement links TRBV5-4 to TRBJ1-1; 12 nucleotides line up with TRBD1. Per the germline V gene, CDR1 is SGHNT and CDR2 is YYREEE (reference sequence). The ends lost 3 bases at V and 0 bases at J; junction bases unmatched: 3. This CDR3 spans 16 amino acids. CDR3: CASSSGTGGLNTEAFF. CDR3 coding DNA: TGTGCCAGCAGCTCCGGGACAGGGGGCTTGAACACTGAAGCTTTCTTT.

The chain recombines TRBV30 with TRBJ2-1, with 15 bases aligning to TRBD2. Germline V gives CDR1 GTSNPN, CDR2 SVGIG (reference sequence). CDR3 length: 20 amino acids. V dropped 2 bases and J dropped 6; count of bases not matched to a gene: 17. The CDR3 DNA reads as TGTGCCTGGAGTCCCCGGGGGCCAGGACCGGGACTAGCGGGGGGCAATGAGCAGTTCTTC. Amino acids: CAWSPRGPGPGLAGGNEQFF.

The rearrangement uses TRBV6-1 and TRBJ1-1; the D is unclear. CDR3 size: 15 residues. The V end lost 6 bases, the J end lost 1 base, and 15 bases lay between the germline ends. The V gene's germline CDR1 is MNHNS and CDR2 SASEGT. The CDR3 is CASRREAVANTEAFF. The CDR3 DNA is TGTGCCAGCAGGAGGGAGGCGGTGGCGAACACTGAAGCTTTCTTT.

This clonotype has just a few counts. The J gene is TRBJ2-4, the V gene TRBV11-2, with D maybe TRBD1 (6 bases). Trimming shortened V by 3 bases and J by 3 bases, and 18 bases separated the two germline ends. CDR3 length equals 17 residues. CDR1 is SGHAT and CDR2 is FQNNGV in the germline V gene. CDR3 loop: CASSLVTGGGNKNIQYF. The DNA for the CDR3 is TGTGCCAGCAGCTTGGTGACAGGTGGCGGTAACAAAAACATTCAGTACTTC.

This clonotype occurred once. The J gene is TRBJ2-1, the V gene TRBV11-2, with 7 bases that match TRBD2. Germline CDR1 is SGHAT and CDR2 is FQNNGV. V lost 4 bases to trimming and J lost 6 bases; unmatched junction nucleotides: 12. The CDR3 length is 16 residues. The CDR3 nucleotides read TGTGCCAGCAGCTCTGCCAGACTAGCCTCCCGCAATGAGCAGTTCTTC. Translated, it gives CASSSARLASRNEQFF.

The gene calls are TRBV7-6 and TRBJ1-1; TRBD1 might be the D (5 bases). Trimming took 1 base from V and 0 from J, leaving 12 bases between them. Germline V gene lookup returns CDR1 SGHVS and CDR2 FNYEAQ. The CDR3 has 16 residues. The DNA for the CDR3 is TGTGCCAGCAGCTTAGTAGGAGGGGACTTGAACACTGAAGCTTTCTTT. Its translation is CASSLVGGDLNTEAFF.

This sequence joins TRBV20-1 and TRBJ2-7; 9 nucleotides agree with TRBD2. V shed 3 bases and J 2 bases; nucleotides not matched to a gene: 2. Germline CDR1 and CDR2: DFQATT and SNEGSKA (reference sequence). This CDR3 region has 13 residues. Written as DNA, the CDR3 is TGCAGTGCTAGTCTAGCGGGAACCTACGAGCAGTACTTC. It specifies CSASLAGTYEQYF.

The chain has TRBV4-1 and TRBJ2-6, with unresolved D. In germline, CDR1 is MGHRA, CDR2 YSYEKL. V dropped 0 bases and J dropped 0 bases, with 15 bases sitting between them. The CDR3 is 19 amino acids. The DNA of the CDR3 is TGCGCCAGCAGCCAAGATTTGCCAGCAACCCTCTCTGGGGCCAACGTCCTGACTTTC. This translates into CASSQDLPATLSGANVLTF.

The V and J genes are TRBV7-3 and TRBJ2-2; 10 bases match TRBD2. After removal of 7 bases from V and 5 bases from J, the junction contained 13 bases not matched to a gene. The CDR3 is 17 residues long. Germline CDR1 is SGHTA and CDR2 is FQGTGA. CDR3 region: CASITRGLASGTGELFF. CDR3 nucleotides: TGTGCCAGCATTACTAGGGGACTAGCGTCGGGAACCGGGGAGCTGTTTTTT.

In its sample, this clonotype was seen once. The chain couples TRBV6-1 to TRBJ1-3; D ambiguous. Germline CDR1 reads MNHNS; CDR2 reads SASEGT. Trimming cost V 6 bases and J 0 bases, with 18 bases left between them. This CDR3 is built from 17 residues. CDR3 region: CASSPMMQANSGNTIYF. The CDR3, as DNA: TGTGCCAGCAGCCCAATGATGCAGGCAAACTCTGGAAACACCATATATTTT.

This sequence joins TRBV11-2 and TRBJ1-4, with a tentative D call TRBD1 (5 bases). The V end lost 2 bases, the J end lost 5 bases, and 12 bases lay between the germline ends. This CDR3 has 15 residues. From germline, CDR1 is SGHAT and CDR2 FQNNGV. CDR3 loop: CASSLRPTDNEKLFF. Here the CDR3 DNA reads TGTGCCAGCAGCTTAAGGCCGACAGACAATGAAAAACTGTTTTTT.

This clonotype has just a few counts. J is TRBJ1-1 and V is TRBV20-1, with D possibly TRBD1 on 5 matching bases. Deletions cut 7 bases from V and 8 bases from J, with 14 bases between. CDR3 size: 11 residues. Germline assignment: CDR1 DFQATT and CDR2 SNEGSKA (reference sequence). In DNA, the CDR3 is TGCAGTGGGGGGGAGCCGGGCGAAGCTTTCTTT. Protein: CSGGEPGEAFF.

This clonotype showed up many times. CDR3 bases: TGTGCCAGCAGCTCGCTTACAGGGCTAGGATATGGCTACACCTTC. Amino acids: CASSSLTGLGYGYTF. V is TRBV11-2 and J is TRBJ1-2; D perhaps matches TRBD1 (6 bases). Per the germline V gene, CDR1 is SGHAT and CDR2 is FQNNGV. The CDR3 spans 15 residues. With 4 bases removed from V and 5 bases from J, the gap between germline ends came to 17 bases.

This clonotype has at least ten counts. The chain is built from TRBV7-2 and TRBJ1-5; no clear D gene. Trimming shortened V by 1 base and J by 2 bases, and 9 bases separated the two germline ends. The CDR3 has 15 amino acids. Looked up from germline, CDR1 is SGHTA and CDR2 is FQGNSA. CDR3 DNA: TGTGCCAGCAGCTTAGGAGGATATGGCAATCAGCCCCAGCATTTT. Translated, it gives CASSLGGYGNQPQHF.

This clonotype came up a few times. CDR3: CASSLQGATRNTEAFF. CDR3 bases: TGTGCCAGCAGCTTACAGGGGGCAACGAGGAACACTGAAGCTTTCTTT. The V call is TRBV7-9, the J call TRBJ1-1, with 8 bases fitting TRBD1. The CDR3 contains 16 residues. Germline-derived CDR1 and CDR2 are SEHNR and FQNEAQ (reference sequence). V trimming: 2 bases; J trimming: 1 base; junction bases outside the gene matches: 6. The full variable domain, with the rest looked up from reference TRBV7-9 and TRBJ1-1, is DTGVSQNPRHKITKRGQNVTFRCDPISEHNRLYWYRQTLGQGPEFLTYFQNEAQLEKSRLLSDRFSAERPKGSFSTLEIQRTEQGDSAMYLCASSLQGATRNTEAFFGQGTRLTVV.

This clonotype was seen a few times. The V and J genes are TRBV18 and TRBJ2-7; D possibly corresponds to TRBD2 (5 bases). Per germline, CDR1 KGHSH and CDR2 LQKENI. V was pared by 3 bases and J by 3 bases, with 9 bases between. There are 13 residues in the CDR3. The CDR3 here is CASSPSADYEQYF. Here the CDR3 DNA reads TGTGCCAGCTCACCGTCAGCGGACTACGAGCAGTACTTC.

This clonotype has more than one count but fewer than ten. The chain couples TRBV28 to TRBJ1-3; a weak D match, TRBD1 (6 bases). Germline V gene sequence: CDR1 MDHEN, CDR2 SYDVKM. The ends were cut back, 6 bases at V and 4 bases at J, with 16 bases in the middle. The CDR3 sequence is 15 residues long. CDR3 DNA: TGTGCCAGCAGGACTAGGGGGAGAGGAGGAAACACCATATATTTT. Translating it yields CASRTRGRGGNTIYF.

The chain links TRBV7-9 to TRBJ1-6; possible D gene TRBD1, 5 bases. V was cut by 5 bases and J by 0 bases, with 11 bases left in between. Germline V gives CDR1 SEHNR, CDR2 FQNEAQ (reference sequence). The CDR3 spans 16 residues. In DNA form, the CDR3 reads TGTGCCAGCAGCCTTCGACAGAGCTCCTATAATTCACCCCTCCACTTT. It codes for CASSLRQSSYNSPLHF.

This clonotype appeared many times. This rearrangement joins TRBV20-1 to TRBJ1-1; perhaps TRBD1 as D (5 bases). Per the germline V gene, CDR1 is DFQATT and CDR2 is SNEGSKA (reference sequence). V dropped 3 bases and J dropped 6 bases, with 14 bases sitting between them. The CDR3 runs 13 residues. In DNA form, the CDR3 reads TGCAGTGCTAGGGGGACGGGCATACCTGAAGCTTTCTTT. Amino acid sequence: CSARGTGIPEAFF.

The table lists this clonotype with many counts. In DNA form, the CDR3 reads TGTGCCAGCAGTGTCGGGGGCAGCTCCTACGAGCAGTACTTC. It yields the protein CASSVGGSSYEQYF. The chain is built from TRBV7-2 and TRBJ2-7; D is tentatively TRBD1 or TRBD2 (6 bases each). The CDR3 extends over 14 amino acids. The ends were cut back, 6 bases at V and 0 bases at J, with 12 bases in the middle. Germline loops: CDR1 SGHTA, CDR2 FQGNSA.

The V call is TRBV11-2, the J call TRBJ1-2; D may be TRBD1 (5 bases). This CDR3 is built from 13 residues. Germline CDR1 reads SGHAT; CDR2 reads FQNNGV. The V gene lost 5 bases and the J gene lost 8 bases, with 15 bases spanning the gap. CDR3 bases: TGTGCCAGCAGCCACGGGACTCCTGGAGGCTACACCTTC. Translation: CASSHGTPGGYTF.

This chain uses TRBV7-9 with TRBJ2-2; TRBD1 might be the D (5 bases). CDR1 and CDR2 (germline): SEHNR, FQNEAQ (reference sequence). The CDR3 has 14 amino acids. Between the trimmed V and J ends, which lost 7 bases and 3 bases, there was a span of 12 bases. In nucleotides, the CDR3 is TGTGCCAGCACTGCTCTGACAGACACCGGGGAGCTGTTTTTT. This gives the protein CASTALTDTGELFF.